A selection of T cell receptor beta chains follows, all from one sample in a study of lymphopenia after photon versus proton radiotherapy. TCRdb keeps only in-frame clones here, not all; method: immunoSEQ multiplex PCR. Of tens of thousands of clones in the sample, 75% to 90% were seen once. The source was peripheral blood, collected from a patient treated with proton-based radiotherapy. The origin of the receptors is a woman in her 70s with pancreatic cancer. Some clones in this sample may be carry-over from other donors' samples. The CDR3 runs from the conserved cysteine through the conserved F or W. Each record gives: D gene, V gene, J gene, clone size, CDR3 DNA, CDR3 protein. The D gene is left open where the match is weak. Size is omitted from some rows. Given values are once, few, many or a class for expanded clones.

TRBD2	TRBV4-1	TRBJ2-5	.	TGCGCCAGCAGCCGCCTCCAGGCTAGCGGAAGGCGTTGGGAGACCCAGTACTTC	CASSRLQASGRRWETQYF
.	TRBV29-1	TRBJ1-1	.	TGCAGCCCTTGGCGGGGAATAAACACTGAAGCTTTCTTT	CSPWRGINTEAFF
TRBD1	TRBV4-2	TRBJ2-7	.	TGTGCCAGCAGTCCCCGGGACAGGGATTACGAGCAGTACTTC	CASSPRDRDYEQYF
.	TRBV30	TRBJ1-2	.	TGTGCCTGGAGTGTAGCGTATGGCTACACCTTC	CAWSVAYGYTF
.	TRBV19	TRBJ2-3	.	TGTGCCAGTAGTATCGATGCGGGGCTCACAGATACGCAGTATTTT	CASSIDAGLTDTQYF
.	TRBV27	TRBJ2-3	once	TGTGCCAGCAGTTTAACCGTCAGGGAGGATACGCAGTATTTT	CASSLTVREDTQYF
TRBD1	TRBV29-1	TRBJ1-1	.	TGCAGCGTTACAAGACAGGGCGTCACTGAAGCTTTCTTT	CSVTRQGVTEAFF
.	TRBV7-8	TRBJ1-2	.	TGTGCCAGCAGCTTAGCTACTCAGATGACTGGGGCTAACTATGGCTACACCTTC	CASSLATQMTGANYGYTF
.	TRBV27	TRBJ1-4	.	TGTGCCAGCAGTCTCAGAACTGCAACTAATGAAAAACTGTTTTTT	CASSLRTATNEKLFF
TRBD2	TRBV5-6	TRBJ2-7	.	TGTGCCAGCAGCCCGGGAGGGAGCGGGAGGTCCCACGAGCAGTACTTC	CASSPGGSGRSHEQYF
TRBD2	TRBV5-4	TRBJ2-3	.	TGTGCCAGCAGCTGGGAGGGAGGTGGGACAGATACGCAGTATTTT	CASSWEGGGTDTQYF
TRBD2	TRBV18	TRBJ2-1	.	TGTGCCAGCTCACCTTCCTTGGTAGCGGGAGACAATGAGCAGTTCTTC	CASSPSLVAGDNEQFF
.	TRBV6-1	TRBJ1-2	.	TGTGCCGGACAAAGTCTCGGGCTAGGCGATGGCTACACCTTC	CAGQSLGLGDGYTF
TRBD2	TRBV19	TRBJ2-7	.	TGTGCCAGTAGACCAACTAGCGGAGGTTCCTACGAGCAGTACTTC	CASRPTSGGSYEQYF
.	TRBV7-9	TRBJ1-2	.	TGTGCCAGCAGCTTAGCGATGGACCATGGCTACACCTTC	CASSLAMDHGYTF
TRBD2	TRBV6-5	TRBJ2-1	.	TGTGCCAGCACGCTAGCGGAGAACTACAATGAGCAGTTCTTC	CASTLAENYNEQFF
TRBD2	TRBV19	TRBJ2-1	.	TGTGCCAGTAGTGTAAGGACTAGCGGGAGATTGTATGAGCAGTTCTTC	CASSVRTSGRLYEQFF
.	TRBV10-2	TRBJ2-6	once	TGCGCCAGCAGCCCTGGGGCCAACGTCCTGACTTTC	CASSPGANVLTF
.	TRBV30	TRBJ1-1	.	TGTGCCTGGAGTCAACAAGGAACTGAAGCTTTCTTT	CAWSQQGTEAFF
.	TRBV2	TRBJ1-4	.	TGTGCCAGCAGTGAAAATCTACAAAATGAAAAACTGTTTTTT	CASSENLQNEKLFF
.	TRBV28	TRBJ1-4	.	TGTGCCAGCAGTGGGATGGAATCTAGGGGGGAAAAACTGTTTTTT	CASSGMESRGEKLFF
.	TRBV30	TRBJ1-1	.	TGTGCCTGGAGAAAGCAGAACACTGAAGCTTTCTTT	CAWRKQNTEAFF
TRBD1	TRBV7-9	TRBJ1-3	.	TGTGCCAGCAGCTTAGAGGTGTTGGGCTGGACAGGGGGAAACACCATATATTTT	CASSLEVLGWTGGNTIYF
TRBD2	TRBV18	TRBJ2-7	few	TGTGCCAGCTCACCACCGAACGGGCGGGAGGGCACCTACGAGCAGTACTTC	CASSPPNGREGTYEQYF
.	TRBV7-9	TRBJ2-7	.	TGTGCCAGCAGCTTCGTGAGCGGACCCTACGAGCAGTACTTC	CASSFVSGPYEQYF
.	TRBV2	TRBJ1-2	.	TGTGCCCAGGGAGGGAGGGACTATGGCTACACCTTC	CAQGGRDYGYTF
.	TRBV5-4	TRBJ1-2	.	TGTGCCAGCAGCGGGGACACCAACTATGGCTACACCTTC	CASSGDTNYGYTF
.	TRBV28	TRBJ2-2	.	TGTGCCAGCCGATCCGGGCGGTTGAACACCGGGGAGCTGTTTTTT	CASRSGRLNTGELFF
TRBD1	TRBV12-5	TRBJ2-3	.	TGTGCCTCGGGACAGGGGAATGTTGCAGATACGCAGTATTTT	CASGQGNVADTQYF
.	TRBV5-6	TRBJ2-7	.	TGTGCCAGCATGTTTACCGGGACCCTGCCCTACGAGCAGTACTTC	CASMFTGTLPYEQYF
.	TRBV19	TRBJ2-7	.	TGTGCCAGTAGTATCGGGCGACTAAACTACGAGCAGTACTTC	CASSIGRLNYEQYF
.	TRBV6-4	TRBJ1-1	.	TGTGCCAGCAGTGAAGAGGGGTTGAACACTGAAGCTTTCTTT	CASSEEGLNTEAFF
TRBD2	TRBV6-6	TRBJ2-1	.	TGTGCCAGTGTAGCGGGAGCGAGATACAATGAGCAGTTCTTC	CASVAGARYNEQFF
.	TRBV27	TRBJ1-2	.	TGTGCCAGCAGTCCTTGGTCGGGGGGGGACGCACTCTATGGCTACACCTTC	CASSPWSGGDALYGYTF
.	TRBV7-9	TRBJ2-1	.	TGTGCCGGGAGCCCCTCCTACAATGAGCAGTTCTTC	CAGSPSYNEQFF
TRBD2	TRBV5-1	TRBJ2-1	once	TGCGCCAGCACCAACTACCTACTAGCGGGATCCTACAATGAGCAGTTCTTC	CASTNYLLAGSYNEQFF
.	TRBV18	TRBJ2-3	.	TGTGCCAGCTCACCAGCCCCTAGCGCCCGCACAGATACGCAGTATTTT	CASSPAPSARTDTQYF
TRBD2	TRBV5-6	TRBJ2-7	.	TGTGCCAGCACTATAGCGGGGAGCTCCTACGAGCAGTACTTC	CASTIAGSSYEQYF
.	TRBV4-2	TRBJ2-3	.	TGTGCCAGCAGCCAAGGGGTGGGGCAGGGGAAAGATACGCAGTATTTT	CASSQGVGQGKDTQYF
.	TRBV21-1	TRBJ1-2	.	TGTGCCAGCAGCGGTCGGACTATCACGGATGGCTACACCTTC	CASSGRTITDGYTF
TRBD1	TRBV30	TRBJ1-4	.	TGTGCCTGGAGTTACCGGACAGGGACTAATGAAAAACTGTTTTTT	CAWSYRTGTNEKLFF
.	TRBV28	TRBJ1-1	.	TGTGCCAGCAGTTTTCAAGCGGGGTTTAACACTGAAGCTTTCTTT	CASSFQAGFNTEAFF
TRBD1	TRBV12-5	TRBJ1-2	.	TGTGCTAGTGGTTTGGCCGGACAGGGGCTCTATGGCTACACCTTC	CASGLAGQGLYGYTF
.	TRBV6-4	TRBJ2-3	.	TGTGCCAGCAGTCTAGGACGCACAGATACGCAGTATTTT	CASSLGRTDTQYF
TRBD1	TRBV28	TRBJ1-2	.	TGTGCCAGCAGTTCACCCCCACAGGGGCGACAGTATGGCTACACCTTC	CASSSPPQGRQYGYTF
.	TRBV4-1	TRBJ2-1	.	TGCGCCAGCAGCCGGGCGACAGGTGAGACCTACAATGAGCAGTTCTTC	CASSRATGETYNEQFF